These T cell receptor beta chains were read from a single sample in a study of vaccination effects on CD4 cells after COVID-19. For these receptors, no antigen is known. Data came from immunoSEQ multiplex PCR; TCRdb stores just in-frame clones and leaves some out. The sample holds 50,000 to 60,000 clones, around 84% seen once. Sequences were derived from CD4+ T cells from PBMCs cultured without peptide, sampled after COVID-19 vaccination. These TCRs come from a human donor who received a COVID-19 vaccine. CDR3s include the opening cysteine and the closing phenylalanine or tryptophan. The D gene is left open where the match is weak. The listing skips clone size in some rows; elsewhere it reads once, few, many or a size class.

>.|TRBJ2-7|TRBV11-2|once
TGTGCCAGCAGCCAAAATACAGGGACTTCCTACGAGCAGTACTTC
CASSQNTGTSYEQYF
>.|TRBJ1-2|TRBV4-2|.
TGTGCCAGCAGCCAAGAAGATAGGGAATCCTATGGCTACACCTTC
CASSQEDRESYGYTF
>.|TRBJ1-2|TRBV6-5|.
TGTGCCAGCAGTTCGCAGGGGAGAGGGGGCTACACCTTC
CASSSQGRGGYTF
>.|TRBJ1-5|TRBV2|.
TGTGCCAGCAGTGCTAGCAATCAGCCCCAGCATTTT
CASSASNQPQHF
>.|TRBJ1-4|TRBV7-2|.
TGTGCCAGCACCCCCATGGGAGTCACTAATGAAAAACTGTTTTTT
CASTPMGVTNEKLFF
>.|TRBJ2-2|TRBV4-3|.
TGCGCCAGCAGCCAAGATCCGAACAGGGGGGAGGGCGGGGAGCTGTTTTTT
CASSQDPNRGEGGELFF
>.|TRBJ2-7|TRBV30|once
TGTGCCTGGTCCCGGCTAGCATTAGACGAGCAGTACTTC
CAWSRLALDEQYF
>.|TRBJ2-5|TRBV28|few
TGTGCCAGCAGTTTCACGGGGACCCAGTACTTC
CASSFTGTQYF
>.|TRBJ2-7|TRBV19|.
TGTGCCAGTAGTATAGCGGGGGACGGTACCTACGAGCAGTACTTC
CASSIAGDGTYEQYF
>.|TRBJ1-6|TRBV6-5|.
TGTGCCAGCAGTCTCAGGGGAATTAATTCACCCCTCCACTTT
CASSLRGINSPLHF
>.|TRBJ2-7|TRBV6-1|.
TGTGCCAGCAGTGAAATCCCCCGTGGGGAGCAGTACTTC
CASSEIPRGEQYF
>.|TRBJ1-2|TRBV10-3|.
TGTGCCACCACGCAAGCCTCTCAGAGGGGCGGCTACACCTTC
CATTQASQRGGYTF
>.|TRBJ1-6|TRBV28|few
TGTGCCAGCAGTTTAGCGGACAGCCATAATTCACCCCTCCACTTT
CASSLADSHNSPLHF
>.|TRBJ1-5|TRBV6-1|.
TGTGCCAGCAGTGAATCAGGGAGGAGGCAGCCCCAGCATTTT
CASSESGRRQPQHF
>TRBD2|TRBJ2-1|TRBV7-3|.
TGTGCCAGCAGCTTTACTAGCGGGGGGATAAATGAGCAGTTCTTC
CASSFTSGGINEQFF
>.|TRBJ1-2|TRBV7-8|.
TGTGCCAGCAGCTTAGCGTCGGGGCCAGCTTGGGGCTACACCTTC
CASSLASGPAWGYTF
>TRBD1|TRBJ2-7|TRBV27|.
TGTGCCAGCAGTTTATCGGGGACAGCTATCTACGAGCAGTACTTC
CASSLSGTAIYEQYF
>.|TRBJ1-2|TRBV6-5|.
TGTGCCAGCAGTTACAAGATCGACTATGGCTACACCTTC
CASSYKIDYGYTF
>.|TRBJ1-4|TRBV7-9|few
TGTGCCAGCAGCTTAGGCGGTGGAACTAATGAAAAACTGTTTTTT
CASSLGGGTNEKLFF
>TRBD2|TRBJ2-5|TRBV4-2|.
TGTGCCAGCAGCCAAATAGCGGGGGGAGAGACCCAGTACTTC
CASSQIAGGETQYF
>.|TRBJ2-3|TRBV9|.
TGTGCCAGCAGCGCACGGGAGACGTTGGCGGATACGCAGTATTTT
CASSARETLADTQYF
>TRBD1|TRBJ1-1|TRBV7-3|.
TGTGCCAGCAGCACGCAGGGGGACGGCACTGAAGCTTTCTTT
CASSTQGDGTEAFF
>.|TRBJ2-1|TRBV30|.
TGTGCCTGCAAGGAGAGGGGTAAGGACAGTGAGCAGTTCTTC
CACKERGKDSEQFF
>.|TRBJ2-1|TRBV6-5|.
TGTGCCAGCGGCAGGGATGGTGTGTACAATGAGCAGTTCTTC
CASGRDGVYNEQFF
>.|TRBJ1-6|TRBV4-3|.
TGCGCCAGCAGCCAAGAAGGAGGGTATAATTCACCCCTCCACTTT
CASSQEGGYNSPLHF
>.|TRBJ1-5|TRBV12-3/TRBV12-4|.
TGTGCCAGCAGTTTAGCCAGCGATCAGCCCCAGCATTTT
CASSLASDQPQHF
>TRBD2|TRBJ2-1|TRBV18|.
TGTGCCAGCTCACCACCGCAGCGGGGGGTTAACAATGAGCAGTTCTTC
CASSPPQRGVNNEQFF
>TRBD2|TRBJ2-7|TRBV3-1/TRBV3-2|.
TGTGCCAGCAGCCGACTAGCGGACGCTACCTACGAGCAGTACTTC
CASSRLADATYEQYF
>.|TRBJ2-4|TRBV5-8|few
TGTGCCAGTGAGAGGATAAACATTCAGTACTTC
CASERINIQYF
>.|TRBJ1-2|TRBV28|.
TGTGCCAGCAGCCAGGCCTATGGCTACACCTTC
CASSQAYGYTF
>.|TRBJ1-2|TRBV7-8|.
TGTGCCAGCAGCCCGGGCCGCCGGAGACACTATGGCTACACCTTC
CASSPGRRRHYGYTF
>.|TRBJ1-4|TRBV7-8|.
TGTGCCAGCAGCTGGGGTACAGCAACTAATGAAAAACTGTTTTTT
CASSWGTATNEKLFF
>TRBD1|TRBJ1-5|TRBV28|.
TGTGCCAGCAGTTTAGGGACAGTCAATCAGCCCCAGCATTTT
CASSLGTVNQPQHF
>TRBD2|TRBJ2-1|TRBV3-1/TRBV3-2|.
TGTGCCAGCAGCCAACACGCGACAACGGGACTAGCGGGAGTTCAGTTCTTC
CASSQHATTGLAGVQFF
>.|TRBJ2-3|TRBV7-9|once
TGTGCCAGCAGCGAAGCAGATACGCAGTATTTT
CASSEADTQYF
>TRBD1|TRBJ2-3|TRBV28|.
TGTGCCAGCAGTATCGGACAGGGAAAGGATACGCAGTATTTT
CASSIGQGKDTQYF
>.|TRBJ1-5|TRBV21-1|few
TGTGCCAGCGGACGACAAGCAAGCTACATCTTCTGGAATCAGCCCCAGCATTTT
CASGRQASYIFWNQPQHF
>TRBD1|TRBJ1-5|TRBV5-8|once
TGTGCCAGCAGCTCAGGGACAGGGGTGGGTCAGCCCCAGCATTTT
CASSSGTGVGQPQHF
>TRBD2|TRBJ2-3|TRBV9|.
TGTGCCAGCAGCGTAGATGCGGGGGAGGGCACAGATACGCAGTATTTT
CASSVDAGEGTDTQYF
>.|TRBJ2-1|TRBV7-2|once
TGTGCCAGCTCCCGTGATAGTGGAGCCAGTGAGCAGTTCTTC
CASSRDSGASEQFF
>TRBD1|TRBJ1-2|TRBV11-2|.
TGTGCCAGCAGCTCCCGGACAGGGTCCTATGGCTACACCTTC
CASSSRTGSYGYTF
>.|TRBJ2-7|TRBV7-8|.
TGTGCCAGCAGCTTACGAATCGAGTCCTACGAGCAGTACTTC
CASSLRIESYEQYF
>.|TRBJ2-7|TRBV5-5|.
TGTGCCAGCAGCGCTAGATTCGGCGAGCAGTACTTC
CASSARFGEQYF
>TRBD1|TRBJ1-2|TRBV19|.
TGTGCCAGTAACCCGACAGGGACTAACTATGGCTACACCTTC
CASNPTGTNYGYTF
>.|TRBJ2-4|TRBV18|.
TGTGCCAGCTCACCAGGGCAGGCCACCAAAAACATTCAGTACTTC
CASSPGQATKNIQYF
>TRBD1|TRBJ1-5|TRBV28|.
TGTGCCAGCAGTTCCCGGGACAGGAGAAAACCCAATCAGCCCCAGCATTTT
CASSSRDRRKPNQPQHF
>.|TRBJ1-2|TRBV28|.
TGTGCCAGCAGTTTACCCCTGACCGCAGGTTTTTATGGCTACACCTTC
CASSLPLTAGFYGYTF
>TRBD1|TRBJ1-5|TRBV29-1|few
TGCAGCGTTAGGGGACAGGGGGATCAGCCCCAGCATTTT
CSVRGQGDQPQHF
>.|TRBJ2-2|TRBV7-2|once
TGTGCCAGCAGCTTAGTAGGACTTTACACCGGGGAGCTGTTTTTT
CASSLVGLYTGELFF
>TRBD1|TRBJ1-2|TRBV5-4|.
TGTGCCAGCAGCAAGGACAGGGGCGGTGGCTACACCTTC
CASSKDRGGGYTF
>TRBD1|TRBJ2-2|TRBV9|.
TGTGCCAGCAGCGTCCAGGGGGGACAGGGCCACGGGGAGCTGTTTTTT
CASSVQGGQGHGELFF